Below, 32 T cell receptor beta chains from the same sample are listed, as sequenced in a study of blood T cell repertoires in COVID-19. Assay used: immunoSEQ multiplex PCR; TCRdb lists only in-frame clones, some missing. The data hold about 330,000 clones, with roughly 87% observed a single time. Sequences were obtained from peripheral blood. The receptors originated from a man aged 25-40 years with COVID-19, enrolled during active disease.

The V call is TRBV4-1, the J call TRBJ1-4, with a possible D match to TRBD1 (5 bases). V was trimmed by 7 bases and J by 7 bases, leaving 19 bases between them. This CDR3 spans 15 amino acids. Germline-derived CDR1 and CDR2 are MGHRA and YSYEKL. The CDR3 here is CASTPWGGRAEKLFF. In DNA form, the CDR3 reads TGCGCCAGCACGCCATGGGGGGGTCGAGCTGAAAAACTGTTTTTT.

Written as DNA, the CDR3 is TGTGCCAGCTCACCACAAGACGGGGGGCAGTTCGGCTACGAGCAGTACTTC. This translates into CASSPQDGGQFGYEQYF. The chain uses TRBV18 and TRBJ2-7; a possible D gene is TRBD2 (7 bases). CDR1 KGHSH and CDR2 LQKENI come from the germline V gene. This CDR3 has 17 amino acids. The V end lost 1 base, the J end lost 3 bases, and 19 bases lay between the germline ends.

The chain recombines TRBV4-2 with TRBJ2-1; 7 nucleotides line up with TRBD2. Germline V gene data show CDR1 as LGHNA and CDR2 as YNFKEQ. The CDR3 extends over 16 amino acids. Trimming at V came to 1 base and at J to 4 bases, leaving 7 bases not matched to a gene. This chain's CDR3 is CASSQAASGLYNEQFF. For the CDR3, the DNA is TGTGCCAGCAGCCAAGCGGCTAGCGGTCTTTACAATGAGCAGTTCTTC.

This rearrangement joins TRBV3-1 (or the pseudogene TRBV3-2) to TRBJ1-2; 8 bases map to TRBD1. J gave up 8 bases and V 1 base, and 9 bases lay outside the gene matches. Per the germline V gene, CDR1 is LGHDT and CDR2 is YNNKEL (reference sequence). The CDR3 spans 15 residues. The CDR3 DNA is TGTGCCAGCAGCCAAGTTCACAGGGGGTCTGGGGGCTACACCTTC. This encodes CASSQVHRGSGGYTF.

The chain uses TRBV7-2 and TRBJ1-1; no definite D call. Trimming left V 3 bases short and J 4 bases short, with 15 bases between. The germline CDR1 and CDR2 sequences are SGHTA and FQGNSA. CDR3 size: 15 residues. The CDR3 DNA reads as TGTGCCAGCAGCTTCTCTCCGGGAGTGGGCACTGAAGCTTTCTTT. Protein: CASSFSPGVGTEAFF.

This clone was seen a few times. The chain's CDR3 is CASSLGQGNEQYF. The CDR3 DNA is TGTGCCAGCAGCTTGGGACAGGGAAACGAGCAGTACTTC. This sequence joins TRBV7-2 and TRBJ2-7; 9 positions match TRBD1. The trim removed 3 bases at V and 5 bases at J, leaving 2 bases unmatched. The CDR3 has 13 residues. CDR1 is SGHTA, CDR2 FQGNSA, per germline.

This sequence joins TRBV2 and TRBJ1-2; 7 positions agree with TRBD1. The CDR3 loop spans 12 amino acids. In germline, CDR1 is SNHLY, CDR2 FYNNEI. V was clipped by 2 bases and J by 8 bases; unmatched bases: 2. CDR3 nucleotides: TGTGCCAGCAGTGAAACAGGGGACGGCTACACCTTC. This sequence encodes CASSETGDGYTF.

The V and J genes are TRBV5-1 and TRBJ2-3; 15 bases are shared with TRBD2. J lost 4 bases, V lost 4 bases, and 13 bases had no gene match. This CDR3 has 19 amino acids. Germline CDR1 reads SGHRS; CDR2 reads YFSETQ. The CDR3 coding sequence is TGCGCCAGCAGCCTCGGACTAGCGGGGGGGCGGCGTAACCCAGATACGCAGTATTTT. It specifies CASSLGLAGGRRNPDTQYF. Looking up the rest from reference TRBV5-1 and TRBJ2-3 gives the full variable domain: KAGVTQTPRYLIKTRGQQVTLSCSPISGHRSVSWYQQTPGQGLQFLFEYFSETQRNKGNFPGRFSGRQFSNSRSEMNVSTLELGDSALYLCASSLGLAGGRRNPDTQYFGPGTRLTVL.

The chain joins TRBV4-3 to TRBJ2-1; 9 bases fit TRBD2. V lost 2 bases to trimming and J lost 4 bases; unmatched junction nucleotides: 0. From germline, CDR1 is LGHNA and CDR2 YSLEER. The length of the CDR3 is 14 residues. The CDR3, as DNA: TGCGCCAGCAGCCAACTAGCGGGGTACAATGAGCAGTTCTTC. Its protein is CASSQLAGYNEQFF.

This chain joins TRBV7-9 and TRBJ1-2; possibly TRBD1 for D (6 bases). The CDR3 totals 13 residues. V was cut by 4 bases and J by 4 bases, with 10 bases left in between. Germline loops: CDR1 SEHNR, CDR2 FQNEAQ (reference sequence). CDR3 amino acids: CASSSGQFYGYTF. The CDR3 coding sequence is TGTGCCAGCAGCTCCGGACAGTTCTATGGCTACACCTTC.

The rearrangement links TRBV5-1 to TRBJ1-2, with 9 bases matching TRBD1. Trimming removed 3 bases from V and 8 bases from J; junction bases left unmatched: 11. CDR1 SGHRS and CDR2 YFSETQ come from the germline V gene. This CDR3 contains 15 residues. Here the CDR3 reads CASSWAGQGARGYTF. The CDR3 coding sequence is TGCGCCAGCAGCTGGGCGGGACAGGGCGCCCGAGGCTACACCTTC.

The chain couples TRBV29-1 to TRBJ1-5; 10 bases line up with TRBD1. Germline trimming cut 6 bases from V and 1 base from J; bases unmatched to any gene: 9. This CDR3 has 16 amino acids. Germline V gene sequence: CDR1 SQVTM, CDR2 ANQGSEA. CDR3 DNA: TGCAGCGTAAAGACAGGGGGCACAGGGAGCAATCAGCCCCAGCATTTT. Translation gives CSVKTGGTGSNQPQHF.

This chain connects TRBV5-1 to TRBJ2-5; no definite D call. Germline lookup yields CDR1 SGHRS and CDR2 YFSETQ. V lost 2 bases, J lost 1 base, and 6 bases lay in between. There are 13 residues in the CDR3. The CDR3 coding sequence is TGCGCCAGCAGCTTCCCGGGCCAAGAGACCCAGTACTTC. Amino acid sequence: CASSFPGQETQYF. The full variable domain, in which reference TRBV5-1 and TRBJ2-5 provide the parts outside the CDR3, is KAGVTQTPRYLIKTRGQQVTLSCSPISGHRSVSWYQQTPGQGLQFLFEYFSETQRNKGNFPGRFSGRQFSNSRSEMNVSTLELGDSALYLCASSFPGQETQYFGPGTRLLVL.

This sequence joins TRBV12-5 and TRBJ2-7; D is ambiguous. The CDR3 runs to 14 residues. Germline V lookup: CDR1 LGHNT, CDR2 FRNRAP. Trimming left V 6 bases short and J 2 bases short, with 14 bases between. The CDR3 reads CASGNNSLTYEQYF. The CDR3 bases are TGTGCTAGTGGCAATAACAGTTTAACCTACGAGCAGTACTTC.

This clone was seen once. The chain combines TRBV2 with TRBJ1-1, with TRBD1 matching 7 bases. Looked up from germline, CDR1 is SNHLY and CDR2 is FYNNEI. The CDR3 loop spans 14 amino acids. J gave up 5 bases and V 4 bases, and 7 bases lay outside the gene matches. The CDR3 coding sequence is TGTGCCAGCAGTGGTGACAGGGTTTGGACTGAAGCTTTCTTT. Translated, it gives CASSGDRVWTEAFF.

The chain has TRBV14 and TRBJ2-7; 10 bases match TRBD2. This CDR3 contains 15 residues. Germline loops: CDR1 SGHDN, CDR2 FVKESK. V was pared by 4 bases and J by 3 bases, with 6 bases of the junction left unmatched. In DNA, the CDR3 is TGTGCCAGCAGCCTTGCGGCTAGCGGGGGCTACGAGCAGTACTTC. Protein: CASSLAASGGYEQYF.

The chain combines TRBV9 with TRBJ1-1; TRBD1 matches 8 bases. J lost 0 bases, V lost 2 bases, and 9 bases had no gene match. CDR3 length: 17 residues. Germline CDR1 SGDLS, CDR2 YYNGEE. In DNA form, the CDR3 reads TGTGCCAGCAGCGTCTCGACAGGGGCGATACTGAACACTGAAGCTTTCTTT. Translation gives CASSVSTGAILNTEAFF.

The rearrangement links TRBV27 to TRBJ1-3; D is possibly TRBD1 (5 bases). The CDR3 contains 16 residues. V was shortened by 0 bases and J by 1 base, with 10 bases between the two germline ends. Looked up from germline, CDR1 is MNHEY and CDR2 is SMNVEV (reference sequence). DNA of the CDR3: TGTGCCAGCAGTTTATCTCCCGGGGGATCTGGAAACACCATATATTTT. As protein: CASSLSPGGSGNTIYF.

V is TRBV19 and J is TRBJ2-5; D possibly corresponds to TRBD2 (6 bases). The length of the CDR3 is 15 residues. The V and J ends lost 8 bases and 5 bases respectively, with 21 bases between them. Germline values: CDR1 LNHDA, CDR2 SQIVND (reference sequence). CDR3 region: CASAGTSSGVETQYF. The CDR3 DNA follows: TGTGCCAGTGCTGGGACTTCGAGTGGTGTGGAGACCCAGTACTTC.

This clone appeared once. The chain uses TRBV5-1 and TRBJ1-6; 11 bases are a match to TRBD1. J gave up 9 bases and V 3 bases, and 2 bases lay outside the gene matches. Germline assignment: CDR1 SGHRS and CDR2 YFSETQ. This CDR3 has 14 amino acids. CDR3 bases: TGCGCCAGCAGCTCCGGACAGGGGGCTTCACCCCTCCACTTT. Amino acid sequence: CASSSGQGASPLHF.

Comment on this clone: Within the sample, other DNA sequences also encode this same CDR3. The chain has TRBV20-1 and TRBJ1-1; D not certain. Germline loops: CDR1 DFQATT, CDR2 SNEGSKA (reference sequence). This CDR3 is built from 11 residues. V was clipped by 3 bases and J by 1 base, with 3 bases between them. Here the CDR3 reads CSASQNTEAFF. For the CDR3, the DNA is TGCAGTGCTAGCCAGAACACTGAAGCTTTCTTT.

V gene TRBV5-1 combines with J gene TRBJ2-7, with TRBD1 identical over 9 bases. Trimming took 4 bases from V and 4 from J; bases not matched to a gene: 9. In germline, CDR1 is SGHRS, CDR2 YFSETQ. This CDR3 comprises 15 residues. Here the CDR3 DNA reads TGCGCCAGCAGCGGAACGGGACAGGGATATTACGAGCAGTACTTC. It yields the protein CASSGTGQGYYEQYF.

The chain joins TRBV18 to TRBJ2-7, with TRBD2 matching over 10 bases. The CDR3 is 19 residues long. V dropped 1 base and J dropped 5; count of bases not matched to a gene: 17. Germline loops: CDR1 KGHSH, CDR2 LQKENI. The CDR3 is CASSPQSGLALQKGNEQYF. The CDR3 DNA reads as TGTGCCAGCTCACCACAGTCGGGACTAGCGCTCCAAAAGGGGAACGAGCAGTACTTC. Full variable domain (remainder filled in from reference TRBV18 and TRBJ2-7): NAGVMQNPRHLVRRRGQEARLRCSPMKGHSHVYWYRQLPEEGLKFMVYLQKENIIDESGMPKERFSAEFPKEGPSILRIQQVVRGDSAAYFCASSPQSGLALQKGNEQYFGPGTRLTVT.

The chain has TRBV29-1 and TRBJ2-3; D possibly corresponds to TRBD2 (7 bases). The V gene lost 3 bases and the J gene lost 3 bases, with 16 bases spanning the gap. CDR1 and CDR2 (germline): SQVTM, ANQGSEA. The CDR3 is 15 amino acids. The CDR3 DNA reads TGCAGCGTTGAGGGGGGGGCCCATGGGACAGATACGCAGTATTTT. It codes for CSVEGGAHGTDTQYF.

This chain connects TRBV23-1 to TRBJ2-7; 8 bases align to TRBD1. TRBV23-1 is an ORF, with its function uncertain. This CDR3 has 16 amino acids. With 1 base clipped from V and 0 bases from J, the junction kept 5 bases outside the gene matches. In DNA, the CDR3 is TGCGCCAGCAGTCAATGTTGGACAGGGCCCTCCTACGAGCAGTACTTC. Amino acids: CASSQCWTGPSYEQYF.

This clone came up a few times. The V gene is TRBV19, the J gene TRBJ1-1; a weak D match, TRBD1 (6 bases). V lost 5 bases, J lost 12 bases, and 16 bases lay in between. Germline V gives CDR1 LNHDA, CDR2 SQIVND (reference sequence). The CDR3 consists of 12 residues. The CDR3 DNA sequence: TGTGCCAGTAGTTCTGAAGGGGGGGTTTCTTTCTTT. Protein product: CASSSEGGVSFF.

The CDR3 sequence is CAISEAVGEGEKLFF. In DNA, the CDR3 is TGTGCCATCAGTGAAGCAGTAGGGGAGGGGGAAAAACTGTTTTTT. The genes are TRBV10-3 and TRBJ1-4; a weak D match, TRBD1 (5 bases). CDR3 size: 15 residues. Trimming cost V 3 bases and J 8 bases, with 16 bases left between them. Per germline, CDR1 ENHRY and CDR2 SYGVKD.

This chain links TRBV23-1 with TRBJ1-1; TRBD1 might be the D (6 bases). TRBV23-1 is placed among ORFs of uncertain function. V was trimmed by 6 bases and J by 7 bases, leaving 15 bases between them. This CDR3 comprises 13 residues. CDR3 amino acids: CASSPRGGHEAFF. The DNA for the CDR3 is TGCGCCAGCAGCCCGAGGGGGGGCCATGAAGCTTTCTTT.

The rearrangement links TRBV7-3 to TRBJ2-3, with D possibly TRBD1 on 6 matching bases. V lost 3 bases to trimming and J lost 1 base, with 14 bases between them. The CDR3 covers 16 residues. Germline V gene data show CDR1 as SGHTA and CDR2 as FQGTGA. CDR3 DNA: TGTGCCAGCAGCTTCGGGCAGGGGATGGGCACAGATACGCAGTATTTT. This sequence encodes CASSFGQGMGTDTQYF.

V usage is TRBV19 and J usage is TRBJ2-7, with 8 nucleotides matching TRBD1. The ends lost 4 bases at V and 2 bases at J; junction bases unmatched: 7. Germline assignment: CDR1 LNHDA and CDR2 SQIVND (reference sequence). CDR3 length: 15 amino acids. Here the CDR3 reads CASSTGQGAAYEQYF. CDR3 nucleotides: TGTGCCAGTAGTACCGGCCAGGGGGCCGCCTACGAGCAGTACTTC.

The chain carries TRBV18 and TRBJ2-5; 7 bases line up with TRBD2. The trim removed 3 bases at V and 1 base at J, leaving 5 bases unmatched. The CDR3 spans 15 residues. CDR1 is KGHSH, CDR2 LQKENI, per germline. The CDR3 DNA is TGTGCCAGCTCACCCTTTTCTAGCGGCCAAGAGACCCAGTACTTC. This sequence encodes CASSPFSSGQETQYF.

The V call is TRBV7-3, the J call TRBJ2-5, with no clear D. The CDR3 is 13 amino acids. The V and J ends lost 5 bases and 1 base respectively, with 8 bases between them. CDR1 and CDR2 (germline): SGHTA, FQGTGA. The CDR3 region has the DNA TGTGCCAGCAGCCTTTCTACCCAAGAGACCCAGTACTTC. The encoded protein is CASSLSTQETQYF.